The 22 T cell receptor beta chains given below trace back to one sample, sequenced in a study of identical twins. TCRdb recomputed calls from the 5' RACE reads with MiXCR, one row per CDR3 protein. The sample consists of hundreds of thousands of distinct CDR3 sequences, about 22% of them appearing once. The sample also formed part of further work on yellow fever vaccine responses in identical twins.

The source material was CD4+ T cells sorted from blood. The receptors originated from a woman aged 18-29 years in good health.

The V and J genes are TRBV14 and TRBJ2-7, with a weak D call TRBD2 (5 bases). V lost 1 base, J lost 7 bases, and 23 bases lay in between. The CDR3 length is 17 residues. Germline V gene data show CDR1 as SGHDN and CDR2 as FVKESK. The CDR3, as DNA: TGTGCCAGCAGCCAAGGGAGGAACAGCCGTCAGCCGGGGGAGCAGTACGTC. Encoded protein: CASSQGRNSRQPGEQYV.

CDR3 DNA: TGTGCCAGCAGTCATGGCTCCGGGAGAGCTCTAGGAGAGCAGTACTTC. Translated, it gives CASSHGSGRALGEQYF. The rearrangement links TRBV27 to TRBJ2-7; D might be TRBD2 (6 bases). V dropped 5 bases and J dropped 7 bases, with 24 bases sitting between them. CDR3 length: 16 residues. Germline V gives CDR1 MNHEY, CDR2 SMNVEV (reference sequence).

This chain's CDR3 is CASSSGGRGFTDTQYF. The CDR3 DNA sequence: TGTGCCAGCAGTTCCGGCGGTCGGGGATTCACAGATACGCAGTATTTT. The chain combines TRBV28 with TRBJ2-3, with D perhaps matching TRBD2 (5 bases). CDR1 MDHEN and CDR2 SYDVKM come from the germline V gene. V was cut by 4 bases and J by 2 bases, with 16 bases left in between. The CDR3 extends over 16 amino acids.

The genes are TRBV7-9 and TRBJ2-1; D not resolved. This CDR3 region has 13 residues. Trimming removed 2 bases from V and 5 bases from J, with 7 bases in between. CDR1 is SEHNR and CDR2 is FQNEAQ in the germline V gene (reference sequence). CDR3 residues: CASSLSLDNEQFF. In DNA form, the CDR3 reads TGTGCCAGCAGCTTATCTCTAGACAATGAGCAGTTCTTC.

This clonotype showed up just a few times. This sequence joins TRBV7-9 and TRBJ1-5; TRBD1 matches 7 bases. V was pared by 2 bases and J by 1 base, with 2 bases of the junction left unmatched. Per the germline V gene, CDR1 is SEHNR and CDR2 is FQNEAQ (reference sequence). This CDR3 has 15 residues. CDR3 sequence: CASSLSQGSNQPQHF. DNA for the CDR3: TGTGCCAGCAGCTTATCACAGGGGAGCAATCAGCCCCAGCATTTT.

This rearrangement joins TRBV9 to TRBJ2-3; D is uncertain. This CDR3 is 12 amino acids long. Trimming shortened V by 0 bases and J by 6 bases, and 5 bases separated the two germline ends. Germline CDR1 is SGDLS and CDR2 is YYNGEE. The CDR3 nucleotides are TGTGCCAGCAGCGTAGGAAGCGATACGCAGTATTTT. Its translation is CASSVGSDTQYF.

The chain joins TRBV20-1 to TRBJ2-1; 9 bases match TRBD2. The CDR3 is 16 amino acids. The V segment lost 0 bases and the J segment 2 bases; nucleotides outside the gene matches: 5. CDR1 is DFQATT, CDR2 SNEGSKA, per germline (reference sequence). DNA for the CDR3: TGCAGTGCTAGAGATCGGGCTAGCGGGGCCTACAATGAGCAGTTCTTC. This codes for CSARDRASGAYNEQFF.

As DNA, the CDR3 is TGCACCTTTCGGGGAACGGGATACAATGAGCAGTTCTTC. As protein: CTFRGTGYNEQFF. The chain is built from TRBV29-1 and TRBJ2-1; tentative D call: TRBD2 (5 bases). The CDR3 has 13 residues. Germline CDR1 reads SQVTM; CDR2 reads ANQGSEA.

This clonotype was observed a few times. This rearrangement joins TRBV5-6 to TRBJ2-7, with D unclear. Germline assignment: CDR1 SGHDT and CDR2 YYEEEE. There are 15 residues in the CDR3. V lost 2 bases, J lost 4 bases, and 16 bases lay in between. CDR3 region: CASSFGYWASYEQYV. CDR3 sequence (DNA): TGTGCCAGCAGCTTTGGTTATTGGGCGTCATACGAGCAGTACGTC.

This clonotype was seen a few times. The chain is built from TRBV11-2 and TRBJ1-2; 8 nucleotides line up with TRBD1. The CDR3 sequence is 15 residues long. Germline trimming cut 1 base from V and 6 bases from J; bases unmatched to any gene: 7. Germline CDR1 reads SGHAT; CDR2 reads FQNNGV. The CDR3 spells CASSLGQGAKDGYTF. CDR3 nucleotides: TGTGCCAGCAGCTTAGGGCAGGGGGCGAAGGATGGCTACACCTTC.

This clonotype has more than one count but fewer than ten. J is TRBJ2-1 and V is TRBV15; 11 bases align to TRBD2. Germline CDR1 is LNHNV and CDR2 is YYDKDF (reference sequence). This CDR3 has 14 residues. J lost 7 bases, V lost 6 bases, and 5 bases had no gene match. The CDR3: CATRRLAGRNEQFF. Written as DNA, the CDR3 is TGTGCCACCAGGCGACTAGCGGGAAGGAATGAGCAGTTCTTC. Supplemented by reference TRBV15 and TRBJ2-1, the full variable domain reads DAMVIQNPRYQVTQFGKPVTLSCSQTLNHNVMYWYQQKSSQAPKLLFHYYDKDFNNEADTPDNFQSRRPNTSFCFLDIRSPGLGDTAMYLCATRRLAGRNEQFFGPGTRLTVL.

The CDR3 here is CASSSGRTQGAQYF. Here the CDR3 DNA reads TGTGCCAGCAGCTCGGGACGGACCCAAGGGGCCCAGTACTTC. This chain links TRBV5-5 with TRBJ2-5; D assignment may be TRBD1 or TRBD2 (5 bases each). Germline values: CDR1 SGHKS, CDR2 YYEKEE (reference sequence). The CDR3 is made up of 14 amino acids. V was pared by 3 bases and J by 9 bases, with 18 bases between.

The sample holds a few counts of this clonotype. The chain combines TRBV20-1 with TRBJ1-3, with D possibly matching TRBD1 (5 bases). This CDR3 has 13 residues. Trimming took off 2 bases at V and 2 bases at J, with 7 bases between the two ends. Germline V gives CDR1 DFQATT, CDR2 SNEGSKA (reference sequence). The CDR3 is CSARRGAGNTIYF. CDR3 sequence (DNA): TGCAGTGCTAGACGGGGGGCTGGAAACACCATATATTTT.

CDR3 nucleotides: TGTGCCACCAGTGTCCGGACAGGCTCCTACAATGAGCAGTTCTTC. Its protein is CATSVRTGSYNEQFF. This sequence joins TRBV24-1 and TRBJ2-1; 7 bases agree with TRBD1. Germline values: CDR1 KGHDR, CDR2 SFDVKD. The CDR3 covers 15 residues. V lost 5 bases, J lost 0 bases, and 3 bases stayed unmatched.

The J gene is TRBJ2-1, the V gene TRBV7-9, with 8 bases that match TRBD1. There are 15 residues in the CDR3. The germline gives CDR1 SEHNR, CDR2 FQNEAQ (reference sequence). Trimming cost V 4 bases and J 6 bases; bases outside gene matches: 8. This CDR3 is CASSSTGGSGNEQFF. The CDR3 DNA reads TGTGCCAGCAGCTCCACAGGGGGTTCCGGCAATGAGCAGTTCTTC. Filled out from reference TRBV7-9 and TRBJ2-1, the complete variable domain reads DTGVSQNPRHKITKRGQNVTFRCDPISEHNRLYWYRQTLGQGPEFLTYFQNEAQLEKSRLLSDRFSAERPKGSFSTLEIQRTEQGDSAMYLCASSSTGGSGNEQFFGPGTRLTVL.

J is TRBJ2-4 and V is TRBV5-1; TRBD1 might be the D (7 bases). Between the trimmed V and J ends, which lost 4 bases and 7 bases, there was a span of 18 bases. Germline V gene sequence: CDR1 SGHRS, CDR2 YFSETQ. CDR3 length: 15 amino acids. The CDR3 DNA follows: TGCGCCAGCAGCCTCGGGGGAGACAGGGTCAACATTCAGTACTTC. It translates to CASSLGGDRVNIQYF.

This clonotype was observed a few times. The J gene is TRBJ1-6, the V gene TRBV12-3 or TRBV12-4; perhaps TRBD1 as D (5 bases). V lost 3 bases to trimming and J lost 10 bases, with 13 bases between them. The CDR3 consists of 14 residues. CDR3 residues: CASSFGGSRSPLHF. CDR3 in DNA: TGTGCCAGCAGTTTTGGGGGGTCTCGGTCACCCCTCCACTTT.

The J gene is TRBJ2-3, the V gene TRBV6-6; D is perhaps TRBD1 (5 bases). The V end was cut by 2 bases, the J end by 5 bases, with 8 bases between. CDR1 MNHNY and CDR2 SVGAGI come from the germline V gene (reference sequence). This CDR3 is 13 amino acids long. CDR3 region: CASSYDSRDTQYF. CDR3 sequence (DNA): TGTGCCAGCAGTTACGACAGTCGAGATACGCAGTATTTT.

V is TRBV12-3 or TRBV12-4 and J is TRBJ1-6; TRBD1 is a possible D gene (6 bases). The V and J ends lost 1 base and 10 bases respectively, with 11 bases between them. The CDR3 extends over 14 amino acids. CDR3 coding DNA: TGTGCCAGCAGTTTAGATGGGACAAAGTCACCCCTCCACTTT. It is translated as CASSLDGTKSPLHF.

This clonotype was counted a few times. This chain links TRBV11-2 with TRBJ2-1; 7 bases line up with TRBD2. The CDR3 length is 15 residues. The junction had 7 bases not matched to a gene; V was cut back by 3 bases and J by 5 bases. Germline CDR1 SGHAT, CDR2 FQNNGV. The CDR3, as DNA: TGTGCCAGCAGCTTCGCCAGGGAGGGTCACAATGAGCAGTTCTTC. It translates to CASSFAREGHNEQFF.

This clonotype was found a few times. V gene TRBV28 combines with J gene TRBJ2-1; 7 bases match TRBD1. Per the germline V gene, CDR1 is MDHEN and CDR2 is SYDVKM. V trimming: 6 bases; J trimming: 7 bases; junction bases outside the gene matches: 9. CDR3 size: 14 residues. The CDR3 DNA reads TGTGCCAGCAGGAAAGTCACAGGGGATAATGAGCAGTTCTTC. Translating it yields CASRKVTGDNEQFF. The full variable domain, with the rest looked up from reference TRBV28 and TRBJ2-1, is DVKVTQSSRYLVKRTGEKVFLECVQDMDHENMFWYRQDPGLGLRLIYFSYDVKMKEKGDIPEGYSVSREKKERFSLILESASTNQTSMYLCASRKVTGDNEQFFGPGTRLTVL.

The V gene is TRBV28, the J gene TRBJ2-7, with 10 bases aligning to TRBD2. Germline loops: CDR1 MDHEN, CDR2 SYDVKM. This CDR3 has 14 amino acids. J gave up 4 bases and V 5 bases, and 5 bases lay outside the gene matches. CDR3 protein: CASSDSGRFYEQYF. Written as DNA, the CDR3 is TGTGCCAGCAGTGATAGCGGGAGGTTTTACGAGCAGTACTTC.